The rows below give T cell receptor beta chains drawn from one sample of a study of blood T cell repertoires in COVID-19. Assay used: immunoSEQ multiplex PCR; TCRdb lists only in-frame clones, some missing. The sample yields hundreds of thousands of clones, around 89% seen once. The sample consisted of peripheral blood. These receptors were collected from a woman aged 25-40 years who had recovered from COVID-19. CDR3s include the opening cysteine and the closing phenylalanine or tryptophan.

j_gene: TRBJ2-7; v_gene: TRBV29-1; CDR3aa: CSVRPQGGYEQYF
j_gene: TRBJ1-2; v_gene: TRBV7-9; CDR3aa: CASSSLTGPYGYTF
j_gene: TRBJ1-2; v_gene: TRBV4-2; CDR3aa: CASSQGLVYGYTF
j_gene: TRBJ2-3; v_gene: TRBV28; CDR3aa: CASSPYGQGEDTDTQYF
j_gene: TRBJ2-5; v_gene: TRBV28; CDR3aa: CASSNPNRQETQYF
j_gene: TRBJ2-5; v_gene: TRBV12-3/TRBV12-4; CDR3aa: CASSLAQKETQYF
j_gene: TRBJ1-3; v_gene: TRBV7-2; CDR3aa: CASSSGQGIGNTIYF
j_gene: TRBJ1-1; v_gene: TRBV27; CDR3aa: CASSLGGQGWTEAFF
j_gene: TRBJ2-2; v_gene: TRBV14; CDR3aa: CASSPDPRFSQGPTGELFF
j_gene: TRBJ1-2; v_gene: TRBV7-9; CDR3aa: CASRTGGDYGYTF
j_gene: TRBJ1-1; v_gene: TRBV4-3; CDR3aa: CASSPSTGGQNTEAFF
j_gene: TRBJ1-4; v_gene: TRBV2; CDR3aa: CASSMAQGLNEKLFF
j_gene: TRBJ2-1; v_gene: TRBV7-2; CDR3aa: CASSFTGGPHNEQFF
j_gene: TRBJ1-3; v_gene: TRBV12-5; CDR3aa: CASGLSRDTIYF
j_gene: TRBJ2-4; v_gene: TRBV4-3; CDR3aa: CASSLKRGGVHIQYF
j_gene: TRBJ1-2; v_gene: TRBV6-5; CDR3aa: CASSYDRVYGYTF
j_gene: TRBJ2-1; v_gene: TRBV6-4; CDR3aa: CASSLHPEFGVEQFF
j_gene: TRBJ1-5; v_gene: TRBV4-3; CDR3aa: CASSQDWAASGNQPQHF
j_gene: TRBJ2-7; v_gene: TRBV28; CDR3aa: CASSTHGQGTLSYEQYF
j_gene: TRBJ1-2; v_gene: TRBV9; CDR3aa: CASSVGGTGAYGYTF
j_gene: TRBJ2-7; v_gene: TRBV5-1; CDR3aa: CASSRWGGSTYEQYF
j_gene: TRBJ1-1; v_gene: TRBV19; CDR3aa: CASSIGRSPEAFF
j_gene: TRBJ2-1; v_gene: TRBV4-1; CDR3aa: CASSLKIPRGLAAFHEQFF
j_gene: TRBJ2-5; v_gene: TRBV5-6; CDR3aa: CASSPGQGAETQYF
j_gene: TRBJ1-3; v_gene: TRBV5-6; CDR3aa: CASHSGDTIYF
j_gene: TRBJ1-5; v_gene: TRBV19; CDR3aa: CASRPMRDRGRYQPQHF
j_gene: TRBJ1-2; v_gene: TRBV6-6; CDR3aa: CASSRDRGQSRDYGYTF
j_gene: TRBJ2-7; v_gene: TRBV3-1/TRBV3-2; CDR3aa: CASSQGSGGLSLKQYF
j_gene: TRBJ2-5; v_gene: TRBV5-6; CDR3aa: CASSWPTSGGARTQYF
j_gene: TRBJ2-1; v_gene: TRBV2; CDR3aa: CASRWSNEQFF
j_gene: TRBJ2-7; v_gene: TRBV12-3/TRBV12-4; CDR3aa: CASRDRTAFEQYF
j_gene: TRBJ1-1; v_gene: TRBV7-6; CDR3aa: CASSRDRGGGTEAFF
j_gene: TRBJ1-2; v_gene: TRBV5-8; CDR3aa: CASSLGGNAYGYTF
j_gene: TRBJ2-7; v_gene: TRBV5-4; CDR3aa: CASSLATDYEQYF
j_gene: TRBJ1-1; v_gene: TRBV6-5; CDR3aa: CASRHTVGTEAFF
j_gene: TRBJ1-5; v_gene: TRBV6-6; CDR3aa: CASSFPSRYNQPQHF
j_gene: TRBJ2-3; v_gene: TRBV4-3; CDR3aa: CASSQVSGLRGGTDTQYF
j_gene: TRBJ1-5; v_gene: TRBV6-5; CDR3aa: CASSLSRGNQPQHF
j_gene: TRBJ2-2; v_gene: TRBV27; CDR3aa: CASSPVTGELFF
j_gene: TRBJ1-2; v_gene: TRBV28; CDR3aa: CASSAGQYYGYTF
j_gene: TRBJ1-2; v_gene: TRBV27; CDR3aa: CASSFRGYGYTF
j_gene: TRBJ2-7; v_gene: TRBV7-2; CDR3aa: CASSLTGKDEQYF
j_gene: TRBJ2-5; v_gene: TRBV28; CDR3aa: CASRPQRGGRETQYF
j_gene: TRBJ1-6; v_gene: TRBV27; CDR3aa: CASSTIVGEVRQGASPLHF
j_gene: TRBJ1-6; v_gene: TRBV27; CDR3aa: CASSLRQSNSPLHF
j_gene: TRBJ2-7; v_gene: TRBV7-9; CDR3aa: CASSLDQIYEQYF
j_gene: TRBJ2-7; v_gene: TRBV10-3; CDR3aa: CAISEGLSYEQYF
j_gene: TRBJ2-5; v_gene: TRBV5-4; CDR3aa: CASSLGLADYETQYF
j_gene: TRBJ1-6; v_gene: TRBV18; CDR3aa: CASSPRFTGDKSSPLHF
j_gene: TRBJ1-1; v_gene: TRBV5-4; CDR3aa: CASSLGRGGTEAFF
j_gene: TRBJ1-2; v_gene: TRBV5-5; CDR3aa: CASSLVDPSDGYTF
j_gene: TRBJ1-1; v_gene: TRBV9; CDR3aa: CASSVGQGRTEAFF
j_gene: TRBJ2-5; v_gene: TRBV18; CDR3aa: CASSPYQDISETQYF
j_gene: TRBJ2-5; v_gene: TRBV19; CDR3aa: CASSVTGVQETQYF